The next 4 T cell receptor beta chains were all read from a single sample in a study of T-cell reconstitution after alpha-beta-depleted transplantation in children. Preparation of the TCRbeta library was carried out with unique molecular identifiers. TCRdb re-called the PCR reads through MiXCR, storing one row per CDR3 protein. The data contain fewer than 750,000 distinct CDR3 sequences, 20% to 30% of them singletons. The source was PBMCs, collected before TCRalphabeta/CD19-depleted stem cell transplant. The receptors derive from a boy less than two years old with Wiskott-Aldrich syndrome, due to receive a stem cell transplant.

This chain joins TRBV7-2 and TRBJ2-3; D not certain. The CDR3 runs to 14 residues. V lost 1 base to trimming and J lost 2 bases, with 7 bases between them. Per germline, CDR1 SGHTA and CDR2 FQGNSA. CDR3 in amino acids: CASSLEAATDTQYF. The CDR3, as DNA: TGTGCCAGCAGCTTAGAGGCAGCCACAGATACGCAGTATTTT.

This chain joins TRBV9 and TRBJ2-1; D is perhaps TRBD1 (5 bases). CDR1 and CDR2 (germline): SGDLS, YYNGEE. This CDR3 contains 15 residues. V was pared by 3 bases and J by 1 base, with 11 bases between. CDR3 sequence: CASSEQASSYNEQFF. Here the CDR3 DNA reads TGTGCCAGCAGCGAACAGGCCTCTTCCTACAATGAGCAGTTCTTC. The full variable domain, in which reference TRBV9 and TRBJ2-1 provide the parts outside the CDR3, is DSGVTQTPKHLITATGQRVTLRCSPRSGDLSVYWYQQSLDQGLQFLIQYYNGEERAKGNILERFSAQQFPDLHSELNLSSLELGDSALYFCASSEQASSYNEQFFGPGTRLTVL.

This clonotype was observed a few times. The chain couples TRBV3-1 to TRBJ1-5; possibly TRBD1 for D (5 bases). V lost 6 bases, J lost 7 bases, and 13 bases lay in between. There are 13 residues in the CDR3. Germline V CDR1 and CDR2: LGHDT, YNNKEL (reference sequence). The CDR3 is CASSLQERQPQHF. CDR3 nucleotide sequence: TGTGCCAGCAGTCTACAGGAACGGCAGCCCCAGCATTTT.

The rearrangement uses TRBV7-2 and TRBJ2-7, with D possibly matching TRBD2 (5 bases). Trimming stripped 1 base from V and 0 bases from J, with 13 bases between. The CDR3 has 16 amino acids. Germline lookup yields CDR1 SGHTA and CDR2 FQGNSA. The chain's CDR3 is CASSLEAGISSYEQYF. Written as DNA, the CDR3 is TGTGCCAGCAGCTTAGAGGCCGGGATTAGCTCCTACGAGCAGTACTTC.